The clone carrying this T cell receptor beta chain was seen only a few times. Its antigen remains unidentified. These data are taken from a study of identical twins. Study-level points and caveats: There is a chance that invariant MAIT and iNKT cells partially muddied zero-insertion analyses. The more abundant beta clonotypes in cord blood had fewer insertions, and memory repertoires did not show this.

It was template switching that added a universal primer site, and there were unique molecular identifiers on the cDNA. MiXCR was run by TCRdb on the 5' RACE reads, yielding one entry per CDR3 protein. Among 1.5 million to 2 million distinct CDR3 sequences listed, about 32% were seen once. This clonotype originated in a newborn girl in good health. The sequenced sample consisted of cord blood.

The CDR3: CASSPHQGQVLYEQYF. In DNA, the CDR3 is TGCGCCAGCAGCCCACACCAGGGACAGGTTCTCTACGAGCAGTACTTC. V and J are TRBV4-1 and TRBJ2-7, with TRBD1 matching 8 bases. The CDR3 covers 16 residues. The V gene's germline CDR1 is MGHRA and CDR2 YSYEKL. V lost 4 bases to trimming and J lost 3 bases; unmatched junction nucleotides: 11.